Each of the 10 T cell receptor beta chains below was sequenced from the same sample in a study of blood T cells in healthy people across ages. Alongside a J-beta primer mix, a sample-barcoded 5' primer served in a second PCR lasting roughly 7 to 11 cycles. TCRdb ran MiXCR on the 5' RACE reads and lists one entry per CDR3 protein. This table has 550,000 to 750,000 distinct CDR3 sequences, roughly 20% appearing once. Sequenced material: blood. The receptor source for this set is a man between 70 and 80 years old in good health.

The CDR3 here is CASSFRGENTGELFF. In nucleotides, the CDR3 is TGTGCCAGCAGTTTCAGGGGCGAGAACACCGGGGAGCTGTTTTTT. The rearrangement joins TRBV12-3 or TRBV12-4 to TRBJ2-2, with D possibly being TRBD1 (6 bases). This CDR3 has 15 residues. Deletions cut 3 bases from V and 1 base from J, with 9 bases between.

The rearrangement joins TRBV10-3 to TRBJ2-1; D possibly corresponds to TRBD2 (6 bases). CDR3 length equals 13 residues. Germline V gene lookup returns CDR1 ENHRY and CDR2 SYGVKD. V was cut by 0 bases and J by 7 bases, with 7 bases left in between. This CDR3 is CAISESRGNEQFF. CDR3 nucleotides: TGTGCCATCAGTGAGTCTCGGGGGAATGAGCAGTTCTTC.

The chain combines TRBV28 with TRBJ2-5; the match to TRBD2 covers 8 bases. The J call may be in error: the DNA end matches TRBJ2-1 better. This CDR3 region has 16 residues. The germline gives CDR1 MDHEN, CDR2 SYDVKM. Here the CDR3 reads CASSSPASGQSNEQFF. For the CDR3, the DNA is TGTGCCAGCAGCTCCCCAGCTAGCGGGCAAAGCAATGAGCAGTTCTTC.

The V and J genes are TRBV15 and TRBJ1-3; possibly TRBD1 for D (5 bases). The V gene lost 0 bases and the J gene lost 4 bases, with 10 bases spanning the gap. This CDR3 is built from 15 residues. Germline CDR1 is LNHNV and CDR2 is YYDKDF (reference sequence). The CDR3 region has the DNA TGTGCCACCAGCAGAGACCAGGGTACCGGAAACACCATATATTTT. This gives the protein CATSRDQGTGNTIYF.

This clonotype occurred a few times. V usage is TRBV29-1 and J usage is TRBJ1-1; TRBD1 matches at 8 bases. The V segment lost 7 bases and the J segment 1 base; nucleotides outside the gene matches: 2. This CDR3 contains 12 residues. The germline V gene encodes CDR1 SQVTM and CDR2 ANQGSEA. CDR3 sequence reads: CSADRGNTEAFF. The CDR3 DNA is TGCAGCGCCGACAGGGGGAACACTGAAGCTTTCTTT.

This clonotype was seen once. The chain is built from TRBV18 and TRBJ1-1, with TRBD1 matching 9 bases. This CDR3 spans 16 amino acids. From germline, CDR1 is KGHSH and CDR2 LQKENI. The J segment lost 3 bases and the V segment lost 3 bases, leaving 8 bases of the junction unmatched. The CDR3 region is CASSPVQGAWDTEAFF. The CDR3 nucleotides read TGTGCCAGCTCACCTGTACAGGGGGCATGGGACACTGAAGCTTTCTTT.

The chain is built from TRBV10-3 and TRBJ2-5, with D uncertain. The CDR3 sequence is 16 residues long. Germline V gene data show CDR1 as ENHRY and CDR2 as SYGVKD. The V and J ends lost 2 bases and 2 bases respectively, with 15 bases between them. This CDR3 is CAISEPRLALQETQYF. Written as DNA, the CDR3 is TGTGCCATCAGTGAGCCGAGATTGGCACTTCAAGAGACCCAGTACTTC.

The chain carries TRBV6-6 and TRBJ2-5; D gene uncertain. The tail of the sequence fits TRBJ2-7 better, so the J call may be wrong. The CDR3 extends over 15 amino acids. The V gene's germline CDR1 is MNHNY and CDR2 SVGAGI (reference sequence). This chain's CDR3 is CASSYEAEPLYEQYF. DNA of the CDR3: TGTGCCAGCAGTTACGAGGCAGAACCGCTTTACGAGCAGTACTTC.

The chain uses TRBV7-2 and TRBJ2-3, with 8 positions matching TRBD1. The V segment lost 1 base and the J segment 8 bases; nucleotides outside the gene matches: 2. Germline values: CDR1 SGHTA, CDR2 FQGNSA. CDR3 length: 13 amino acids. The CDR3 loop reads CASSLDRGVTQYF. The CDR3 DNA reads TGTGCCAGCAGCTTAGACAGGGGGGTTACGCAGTATTTT. Supplemented by reference TRBV7-2 and TRBJ2-3, the full variable domain reads GAGVSQSPSNKVTEKGKDVELRCDPISGHTALYWYRQSLGQGLEFLIYFQGNSAPDKSGLPSDRFSAERTGGSVSTLTIQRTQQEDSAVYLCASSLDRGVTQYFGPGTRLTVL.

This clonotype has a handful of counts. V gene TRBV4-3 combines with J gene TRBJ2-7; D remains unclear. Germline CDR1 LGHNA, CDR2 YSLEER. The CDR3 runs to 15 residues. V lost 2 bases and J lost 3, with 14 bases in between. The CDR3 spells CASSQQFVTGYEQYF. CDR3 nucleotide sequence: TGCGCCAGCAGCCAACAATTTGTGACCGGCTACGAGCAGTACTTC.